A selection of T cell receptor beta chains follows, all from one sample in a study of blood T cell repertoires in COVID-19. The assay was immunoSEQ multiplex PCR, and TCRdb's table has in-frame clones only and misses some. The data hold 200,000 to 300,000 clones, with more than 85% observed a single time. What was sequenced was peripheral blood. The receptors originated from a woman aged 60 to 75 with COVID-19, enrolled during active disease. Both conserved end residues are part of each CDR3. The D gene is left open where the match is weak. Size values are once, few and many counts, or a class for expanded clones, and some rows have none.

d_call: .
v_call: TRBV5-4
clone_size: .
j_call: TRBJ1-1
cdr3_aa: CASRQTQTGTEAFF
cdr3_nt: TGTGCCAGCAGACAGACCCAAACAGGCACTGAAGCTTTCTTT

d_call: .
v_call: TRBV5-5
clone_size: .
j_call: TRBJ1-2
cdr3_aa: CASSLDFFRGIGYGYTF
cdr3_nt: TGTGCCAGCAGCTTGGACTTTTTCAGGGGTATCGGCTATGGCTACACCTTC

d_call: .
v_call: TRBV5-1
clone_size: .
j_call: TRBJ2-3
cdr3_aa: CASSLVLLASTDTQYF
cdr3_nt: TGCGCCAGCAGCTTGGTGTTGCTAGCGAGCACAGATACGCAGTATTTT

d_call: .
v_call: TRBV5-6
clone_size: .
j_call: TRBJ2-7
cdr3_aa: CASSLGSVGSWTYEQYF
cdr3_nt: TGTGCCAGCAGCTTGGGTAGCGTGGGGTCCTGGACCTACGAGCAGTACTTC

d_call: .
v_call: TRBV25-1
clone_size: .
j_call: TRBJ2-7
cdr3_aa: CASRAIYEQYF
cdr3_nt: TGTGCCAGCAGGGCAATATACGAGCAGTACTTC

d_call: .
v_call: TRBV29-1
clone_size: once
j_call: TRBJ2-3
cdr3_aa: CSVGEAGLMGTDTQYF
cdr3_nt: TGCAGCGTTGGTGAGGCGGGGCTAATGGGCACAGATACGCAGTATTTT

d_call: TRBD2
v_call: TRBV28
clone_size: .
j_call: TRBJ2-5
cdr3_aa: CASTFSGTSGWGETQYF
cdr3_nt: TGTGCCAGCACCTTTAGCGGGACCTCCGGCTGGGGGGAGACCCAGTACTTC

d_call: .
v_call: TRBV27
clone_size: once
j_call: TRBJ1-1
cdr3_aa: CASSLTGQGTTEAFF
cdr3_nt: TGTGCCAGCAGTTTAACCGGGCAGGGAACCACTGAAGCTTTCTTT

d_call: .
v_call: TRBV27
clone_size: .
j_call: TRBJ2-2
cdr3_aa: CASSLSIGVSPNTGELFF
cdr3_nt: TGTGCCAGCAGTTTATCGATCGGGGTCTCGCCCAACACCGGGGAGCTGTTTTTT

d_call: .
v_call: TRBV6-5
clone_size: .
j_call: TRBJ1-3
cdr3_aa: CASRSTGSRIYF
cdr3_nt: TGTGCCAGCAGATCTACAGGGTCCCGGATATATTTT

d_call: .
v_call: TRBV29-1
clone_size: .
j_call: TRBJ2-5
cdr3_aa: CSVVVEFVRGSQETQYF
cdr3_nt: TGCAGCGTCGTGGTCGAGTTTGTTCGAGGGTCACAGGAGACCCAGTACTTC

d_call: .
v_call: TRBV12-3/TRBV12-4
clone_size: .
j_call: TRBJ2-4
cdr3_aa: CASSLGLPRRDF
cdr3_nt: TGTGCCAGCAGTTTGGGACTTCCGAGGCGAGACTTC

d_call: .
v_call: TRBV13
clone_size: .
j_call: TRBJ1-3
cdr3_aa: CASSLDSVSGNTIYF
cdr3_nt: TGTGCCAGCAGCCTGGACAGCGTCTCTGGAAACACCATATATTTT

d_call: .
v_call: TRBV29-1
clone_size: .
j_call: TRBJ1-1
cdr3_aa: CSVEAVLEAFF
cdr3_nt: TGCAGCGTTGAGGCGGTACTTGAAGCTTTCTTT

d_call: .
v_call: TRBV6-2/TRBV6-3
clone_size: once
j_call: TRBJ2-1
cdr3_aa: CASSKNSGYEQFF
cdr3_nt: TGTGCCAGCAGTAAGAATAGCGGCTATGAGCAGTTCTTC

d_call: .
v_call: TRBV3-1/TRBV3-2
clone_size: .
j_call: TRBJ1-6
cdr3_aa: CASSQDSNRGPLHF
cdr3_nt: TGTGCCAGCAGCCAAGATAGTAATAGAGGGCCCCTCCACTTT